Here is one TCR beta chain with its context. Its antigen is not identified. This CDR3 is 14 amino acids long. Germline V gene lookup returns CDR1 SGDLS and CDR2 YYNGEE. V dropped 1 base and J dropped 2; count of bases not matched to a gene: 2. From the 120-subject validation cohort, which was separate from the roughly 710-subject first cohort, the donors were drawn. The sample is drawn from a study of cytomegalovirus exposure and HLA in healthy donors. Sequenced by immunoSEQ multiplex PCR; TCRdb stores in-frame clones only, minus some. Among around 91,000 clones listed, 90% to 95% were seen once. Whole-study results and caveats: A subsequent analysis found that TCR clusters from the first cohort also tended to co-occur in the approximately 120 validation repertoires, with about 95% of cluster scores above 0. There were 150 to 200 TCR beta chains listed as cytomegalovirus-associated. Usually a TCR sequence was rare, but some public TCRs were found in many donors.

This sequence joins TRBV9 and TRBJ2-7, with 8 bases fitting TRBD2. Input material: PBMCs. This clonotype originated in a woman in her thirties in good health and CMV-seropositive. CDR3 sequence reads: CASSVNSGAYEQYF. Here the CDR3 DNA reads TGTGCCAGCAGCGTAAATAGCGGGGCCTACGAGCAGTACTTC.